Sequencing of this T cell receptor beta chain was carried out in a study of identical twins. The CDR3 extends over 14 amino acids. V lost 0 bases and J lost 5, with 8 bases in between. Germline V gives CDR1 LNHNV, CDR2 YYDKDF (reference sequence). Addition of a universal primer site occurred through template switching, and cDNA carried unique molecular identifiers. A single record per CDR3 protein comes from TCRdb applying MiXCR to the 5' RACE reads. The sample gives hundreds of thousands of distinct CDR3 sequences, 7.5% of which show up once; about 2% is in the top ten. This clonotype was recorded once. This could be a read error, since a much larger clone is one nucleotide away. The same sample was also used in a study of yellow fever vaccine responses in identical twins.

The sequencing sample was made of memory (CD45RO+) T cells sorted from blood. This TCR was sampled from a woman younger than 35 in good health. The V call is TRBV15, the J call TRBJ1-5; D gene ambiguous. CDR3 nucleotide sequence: TGTGCCACCAGCAGAGACGGGAAAGATCAGCCCCAGCATTTT. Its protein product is CATSRDGKDQPQHF.